This T cell receptor beta chain was recovered during a study of blood T cell repertoires in COVID-19. The count of this clone is one. Germline CDR1 and CDR2: KGHSH and LQKENI. V lost 2 bases, J lost 8 bases, and 10 bases lay in between. The CDR3 is made up of 14 amino acids. Clones were read by immunoSEQ multiplex PCR, and TCRdb kept only the in-frame ones, dropping some. The table includes about 400,000 clones, under 90% detected once. Sequencing was done on a sample of PBMCs or T cells enriched from blood (not recorded which). The clonotype originates from a young woman who had recovered from COVID-19. This sequence joins TRBV18 and TRBJ1-6; D is possibly TRBD1 (5 bases). CDR3 nucleotides: TGTGCCAGCTCACCAAAGGGGATTGATTCACCCCTCCACTTT. It specifies CASSPKGIDSPLHF.